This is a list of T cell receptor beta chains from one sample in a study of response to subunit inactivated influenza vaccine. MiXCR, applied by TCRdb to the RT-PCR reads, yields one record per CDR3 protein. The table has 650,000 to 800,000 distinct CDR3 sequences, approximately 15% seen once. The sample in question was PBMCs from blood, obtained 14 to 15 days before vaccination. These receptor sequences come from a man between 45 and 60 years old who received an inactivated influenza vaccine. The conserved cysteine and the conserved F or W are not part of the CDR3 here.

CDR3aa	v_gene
ASKFSAVKETQY	TRBV12-3/TRBV12-4
ASSVDTGNTIY	TRBV9
SARDLRPAYQETQY	TRBV20-1
ASSPWAGPQETQY	TRBV3-1
SAKSSRTGELF	TRBV20-1
SARASGGGYETQY	TRBV20-1
ASSFRSGGAAEQF	TRBV12-3/TRBV12-4
ASSQWSGDEQY	TRBV3-1
ASSESLVGSNTEAF	TRBV2
ASRHGYEQY	TRBV27
ASSQLQGTGELF	TRBV14
ASSQERGGLGQF	TRBV4-2
SAREDGTKGAEAF	TRBV20-1
ASSLEQNPYEQY	TRBV11-2
ASSTPRARETQY	TRBV28
SASRRGGGYGYT	TRBV20-1
ASSPRLAGKYNEQF	TRBV7-9
ASSLRGVANTGELF	TRBV28
ASSLSGGPRNEQF	TRBV5-1
ASSGDWGTGELF	TRBV9
ASSLEGGFPETQY	TRBV12-3/TRBV12-4
ASSQDLAGSLSYEQY	TRBV3-1
ASSYNTLQETQY	TRBV11-2
ASSLGTSVGGQY	TRBV3-1
ASSRLRQGYEQY	TRBV6-2/TRBV6-3
ASSQGTRAEQY	TRBV3-1
ASSLEFGRPSYEQY	TRBV12-3/TRBV12-4
DPREAYEQY	TRBV6-5
ASSTPLARGAGTQY	TRBV7-8
ASSLAFTDTQY	TRBV5-1
ASTGRKNTEAF	TRBV6-6
ASSYSSLASYNEQF	TRBV6-5
ASSTAGAETQY	TRBV5-5
ASSYSPKGYNEQF	TRBV6-2/TRBV6-3
ASSLVVSLAKNIQY	TRBV11-2
ASSQEGTGRNQPQH	TRBV4-1
AWSLQGTEKLF	TRBV30
SVEDLEERSYNEQF	TRBV29-1
SARHRGTGELF	TRBV20-1
ASSQVSGKISYNEQF	TRBV4-2
ASSQDRSGINVLT	TRBV4-2
ASRPSLGVEQY	TRBV6-2/TRBV6-3